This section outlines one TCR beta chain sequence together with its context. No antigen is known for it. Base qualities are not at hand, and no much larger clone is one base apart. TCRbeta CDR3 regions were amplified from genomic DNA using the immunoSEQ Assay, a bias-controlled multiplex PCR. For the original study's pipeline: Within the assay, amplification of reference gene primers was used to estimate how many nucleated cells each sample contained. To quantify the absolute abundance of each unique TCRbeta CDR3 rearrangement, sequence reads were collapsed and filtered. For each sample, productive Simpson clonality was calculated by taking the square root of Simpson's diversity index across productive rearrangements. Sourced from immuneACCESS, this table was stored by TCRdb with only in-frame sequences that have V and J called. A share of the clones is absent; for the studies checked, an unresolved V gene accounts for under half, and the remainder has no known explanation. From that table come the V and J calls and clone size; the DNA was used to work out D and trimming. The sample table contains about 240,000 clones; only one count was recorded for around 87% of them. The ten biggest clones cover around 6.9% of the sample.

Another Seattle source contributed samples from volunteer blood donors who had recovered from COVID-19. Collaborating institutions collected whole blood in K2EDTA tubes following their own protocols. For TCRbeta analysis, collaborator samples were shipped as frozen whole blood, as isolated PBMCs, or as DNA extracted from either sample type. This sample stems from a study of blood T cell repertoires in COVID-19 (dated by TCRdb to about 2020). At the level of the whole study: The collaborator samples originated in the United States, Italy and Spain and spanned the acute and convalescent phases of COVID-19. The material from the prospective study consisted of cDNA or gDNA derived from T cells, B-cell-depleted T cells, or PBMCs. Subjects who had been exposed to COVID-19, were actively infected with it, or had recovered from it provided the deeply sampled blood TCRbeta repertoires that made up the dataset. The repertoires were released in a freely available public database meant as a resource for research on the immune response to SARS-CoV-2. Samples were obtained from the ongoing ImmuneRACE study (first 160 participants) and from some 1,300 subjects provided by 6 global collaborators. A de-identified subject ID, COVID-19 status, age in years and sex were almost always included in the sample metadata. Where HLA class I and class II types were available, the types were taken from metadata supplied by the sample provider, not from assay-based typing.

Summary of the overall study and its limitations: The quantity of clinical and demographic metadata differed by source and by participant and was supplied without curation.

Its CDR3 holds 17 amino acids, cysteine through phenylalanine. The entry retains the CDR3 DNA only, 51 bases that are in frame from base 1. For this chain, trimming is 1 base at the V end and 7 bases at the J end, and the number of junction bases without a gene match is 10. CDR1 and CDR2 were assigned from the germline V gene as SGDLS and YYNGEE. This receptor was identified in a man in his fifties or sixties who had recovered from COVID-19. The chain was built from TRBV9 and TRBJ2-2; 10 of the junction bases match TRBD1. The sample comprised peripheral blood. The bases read TGTGCCAGCAGCGTATCCGGGACAGGGGCCTACGGCGGGGAGCTGTTTTTT. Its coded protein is CASSVSGTGAYGGELFF.